A selection of T cell receptor beta chains follows, all from one sample in a study of cytomegalovirus exposure and HLA in healthy donors. Here immunoSEQ multiplex PCR was the method, and the copy in TCRdb shows in-frame clones only, minus some. The sample consists of 100,000 or so clones, around 80% of them appearing once. Sequencing was done on a sample of PBMCs. All receptors come from a woman aged 40 to 50 in good health and CMV-seronegative. Both conserved end residues are part of each CDR3. The D gene is left open where the match is weak. Some rows mark clone size as missing; the rest say once, few, many or name a class of expanded clone.

len	d_gene	v_gene	abundance	j_gene	CDR3nt	CDR3aa
16	TRBD1	TRBV28	once	TRBJ2-1	TGTGCCAGCAGTTTACTCAGGGGCCCGGGACAGAATGAGCAGTTCTTC	CASSLLRGPGQNEQFF
14	-	TRBV5-1	few	TRBJ1-2	TGCGCCAGCAGCGGGGACATAAACCTCTATGGCTACACCTTC	CASSGDINLYGYTF
14	-	TRBV7-2	-	TRBJ1-4	TGTGCCAGCAGCTTATCAGCAACTAATGAAAAACTGTTTTTT	CASSLSATNEKLFF
14	-	TRBV7-6	once	TRBJ2-3	TGTGCCAGCAGCTTACTGCGGGGCACAGATACGCAGTATTTT	CASSLLRGTDTQYF
14	-	TRBV4-3	-	TRBJ2-1	TGCGCCAGCAGCCAAGAAGCCGCCCTTAATGAGCAGTTCTTC	CASSQEAALNEQFF
12	-	TRBV2	-	TRBJ2-7	TGTGCCAGCAGTCGGTCCTCCTACGAGCAGTACTTC	CASSRSSYEQYF
13	-	TRBV2	few	TRBJ1-2	TGTGCCAGCAGTGAACGGGCTAACTATGGCTACACCTTC	CASSERANYGYTF
14	TRBD1	TRBV7-9	-	TRBJ2-7	TGTGCCAGCAGTTCAACGGGACAGGGTTACGAGCAGTACTTC	CASSSTGQGYEQYF
13	-	TRBV6-5	-	TRBJ2-7	TGTGCCAGCAGTTACTCGGAGGACTACGAGCAGTACTTC	CASSYSEDYEQYF
13	-	TRBV19	-	TRBJ2-5	TGTGCCAGTAGTATCGGACTAAGGGAGACCCAGTACTTC	CASSIGLRETQYF
13	-	TRBV6-1	-	TRBJ2-1	TGTGCCAGCAAACAGGGAAAGGGCAATGAGCAGTTCTTC	CASKQGKGNEQFF
16	TRBD2	TRBV18	-	TRBJ2-3	TGTGCCAGCTCACCGAGGCTAGCGGGAGATACAGATACGCAGTATTTT	CASSPRLAGDTDTQYF
16	TRBD1	TRBV9	-	TRBJ1-2	TGTGCCAGCAGCCCCCGTGGGGCAGGGGGCGGCTATGGCTACACCTTC	CASSPRGAGGGYGYTF
13	TRBD1	TRBV27	-	TRBJ1-2	TGTGCCAGCAAATCGACAGGGAAATATGGCTACACCTTC	CASKSTGKYGYTF
16	TRBD1	TRBV4-3	-	TRBJ2-3	TGCGCCAGCAGCCAAGATCGCGAAGACAGGGAGACTACGCAGTATTTT	CASSQDREDRETTQYF
14	TRBD1	TRBV9	-	TRBJ1-4	TGTGCCAGCAGCCCGGAGGGGGCGATTGAAAAACTGTTTTTT	CASSPEGAIEKLFF
16	TRBD2	TRBV9	-	TRBJ2-1	TGTGCCAGCACCCCCTTCGAGACTAGCGGGAACTATGAGCAGTTCTTC	CASTPFETSGNYEQFF
12	-	TRBV29-1	-	TRBJ2-7	TGCAGCGTTGCAGGGGACTCCTACGAGCAGTACTTC	CSVAGDSYEQYF
11	-	TRBV5-1	-	TRBJ2-5	TGCGCCAGCAGCTCCAAAGAGACCCAGTACTTC	CASSSKETQYF
18	TRBD2	TRBV5-1	-	TRBJ2-2	TGCGCCAGCAGCCCAGGACTAGCGGGGACGCCGAACACCGGGGAGCTGTTTTTT	CASSPGLAGTPNTGELFF
19	TRBD2	TRBV29-1	-	TRBJ2-3	TGCAGCGTTGAAGTAAGAGGACTAGCGGGGGGGCCCGGGGCAGATACGCAGTATTTT	CSVEVRGLAGGPGADTQYF
15	TRBD1	TRBV6-1	few	TRBJ2-7	TGTGCCAGCAGTGAGGACAGGCCGTATTCCTACGAGCAGTACTTC	CASSEDRPYSYEQYF
15	-	TRBV5-1	-	TRBJ1-1	TGCGCCAGCAGCGTCCTGAGAGGCGGGCCCACTGAAGCTTTCTTT	CASSVLRGGPTEAFF
14	-	TRBV30	few	TRBJ1-2	TGTGCCTGGAGTCCGGGACACCTCGCTGGTGGCTACACCTTC	CAWSPGHLAGGYTF
16	TRBD1	TRBV28	-	TRBJ2-7	TGTGCCAGCAGTTTATCCGACAGGGACCTATCCTACGAGCAGTACTTC	CASSLSDRDLSYEQYF
12	-	TRBV5-6	-	TRBJ1-2	TGTGCCACCCAGCGGGGGGGGTATGGCTACACCTTC	CATQRGGYGYTF
18	-	TRBV4-1	few	TRBJ2-2	TGCGCCAGCAGCCCCTATAGGGAACTCAGGGGGGACACCGGGGAGCTGTTTTTT	CASSPYRELRGDTGELFF
15	-	TRBV10-3	-	TRBJ1-1	TGTGCCATCAGTCCGCTCGGGGGGGAAGGTACTGAAGCTTTCTTT	CAISPLGGEGTEAFF